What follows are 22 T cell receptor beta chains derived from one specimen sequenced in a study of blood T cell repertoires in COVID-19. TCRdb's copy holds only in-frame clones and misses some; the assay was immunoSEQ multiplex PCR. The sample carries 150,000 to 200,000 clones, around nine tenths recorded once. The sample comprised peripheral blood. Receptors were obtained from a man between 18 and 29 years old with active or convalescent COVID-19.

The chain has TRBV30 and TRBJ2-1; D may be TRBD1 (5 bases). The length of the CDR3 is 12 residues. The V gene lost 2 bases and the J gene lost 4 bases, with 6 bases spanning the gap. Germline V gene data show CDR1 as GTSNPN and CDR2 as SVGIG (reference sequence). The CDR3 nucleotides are TGTGCCTGGAGTCAGGGATACAATGAGCAGTTCTTC. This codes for CAWSQGYNEQFF.

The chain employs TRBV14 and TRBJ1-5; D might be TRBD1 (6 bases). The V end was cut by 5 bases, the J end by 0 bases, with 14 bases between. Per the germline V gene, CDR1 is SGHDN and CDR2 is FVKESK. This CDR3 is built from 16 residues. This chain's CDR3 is CASSKLRQVSNQPQHF. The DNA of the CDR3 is TGTGCCAGCAGCAAGCTCCGACAGGTTAGCAATCAGCCCCAGCATTTT.

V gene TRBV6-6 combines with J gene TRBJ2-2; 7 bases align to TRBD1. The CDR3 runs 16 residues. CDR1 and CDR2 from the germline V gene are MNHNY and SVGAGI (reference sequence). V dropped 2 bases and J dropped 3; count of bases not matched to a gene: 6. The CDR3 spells CASSYGDSYYTGELFF. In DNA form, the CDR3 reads TGTGCCAGCAGTTACGGGGACAGTTATTACACCGGGGAGCTGTTTTTT.

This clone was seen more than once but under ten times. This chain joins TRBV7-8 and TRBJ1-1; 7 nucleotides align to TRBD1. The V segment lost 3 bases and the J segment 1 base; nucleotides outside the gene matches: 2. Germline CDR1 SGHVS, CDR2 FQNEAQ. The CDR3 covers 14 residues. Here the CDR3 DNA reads TGTGCCAGCAGCTTGGGACAGAAGAACACTGAAGCTTTCTTT. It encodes CASSLGQKNTEAFF.

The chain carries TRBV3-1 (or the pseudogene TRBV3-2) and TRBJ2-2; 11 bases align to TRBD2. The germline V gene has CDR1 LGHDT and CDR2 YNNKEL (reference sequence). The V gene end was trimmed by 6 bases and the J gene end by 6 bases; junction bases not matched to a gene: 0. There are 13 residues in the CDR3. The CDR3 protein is CASRLAGAGELFF. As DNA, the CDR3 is TGTGCCAGCAGACTAGCGGGGGCCGGGGAGCTGTTTTTT.

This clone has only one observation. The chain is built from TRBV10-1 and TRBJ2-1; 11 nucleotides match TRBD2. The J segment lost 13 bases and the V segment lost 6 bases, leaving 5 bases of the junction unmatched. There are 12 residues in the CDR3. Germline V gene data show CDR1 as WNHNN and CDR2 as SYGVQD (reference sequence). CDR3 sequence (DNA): TGCGCCAGCAGGGCTAGCGGGAGGCATCAGTTCTTC. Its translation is CASRASGRHQFF.

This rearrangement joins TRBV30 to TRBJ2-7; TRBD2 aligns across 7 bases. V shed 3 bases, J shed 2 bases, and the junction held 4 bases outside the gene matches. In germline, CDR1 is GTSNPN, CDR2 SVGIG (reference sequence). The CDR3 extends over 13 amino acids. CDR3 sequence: CAWRPSGTYEQYF. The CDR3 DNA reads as TGTGCCTGGAGGCCTAGCGGTACCTACGAGCAGTACTTC.

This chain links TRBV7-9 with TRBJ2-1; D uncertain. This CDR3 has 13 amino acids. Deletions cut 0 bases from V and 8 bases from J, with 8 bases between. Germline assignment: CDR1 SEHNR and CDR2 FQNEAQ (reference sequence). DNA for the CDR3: TGTGCCAGCAGCTTAGCGCTTGAGGATGAGCAGTTCTTC. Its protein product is CASSLALEDEQFF.

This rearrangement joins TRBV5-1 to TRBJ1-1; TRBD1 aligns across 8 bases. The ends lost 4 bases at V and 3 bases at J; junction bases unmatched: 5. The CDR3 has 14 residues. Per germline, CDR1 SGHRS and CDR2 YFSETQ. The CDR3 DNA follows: TGCGCCAGCAGCAGAATGACAGGGGACACTGAAGCTTTCTTT. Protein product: CASSRMTGDTEAFF.

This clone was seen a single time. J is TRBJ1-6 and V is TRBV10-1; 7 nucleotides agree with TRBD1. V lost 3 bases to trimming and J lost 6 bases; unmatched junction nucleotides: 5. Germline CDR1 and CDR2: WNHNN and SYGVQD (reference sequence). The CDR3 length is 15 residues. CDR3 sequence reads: CASSEEGQFNSPLHF. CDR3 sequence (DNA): TGCGCCAGCAGTGAAGAGGGACAGTTTAATTCACCCCTCCACTTT.

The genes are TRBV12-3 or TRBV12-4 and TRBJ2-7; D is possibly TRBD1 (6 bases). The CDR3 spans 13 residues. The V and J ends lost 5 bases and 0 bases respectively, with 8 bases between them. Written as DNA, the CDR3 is TGTGCCAGCAGTGGGGGACACTCCTACGAGCAGTACTTC. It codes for CASSGGHSYEQYF.

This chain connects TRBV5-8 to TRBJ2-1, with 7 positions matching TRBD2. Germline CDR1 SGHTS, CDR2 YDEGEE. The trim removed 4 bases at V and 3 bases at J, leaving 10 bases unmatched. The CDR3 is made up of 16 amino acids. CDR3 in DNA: TGTGCCAGCAGCCCTCCGGGCCTAGCGGACTACAATGAGCAGTTCTTC. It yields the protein CASSPPGLADYNEQFF.

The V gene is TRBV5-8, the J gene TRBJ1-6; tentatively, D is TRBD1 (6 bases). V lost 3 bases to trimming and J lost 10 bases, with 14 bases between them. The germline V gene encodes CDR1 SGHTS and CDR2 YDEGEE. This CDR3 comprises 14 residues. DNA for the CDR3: TGTGCCAGCAGCTATACAGGGTTGAAATCACCCCTCCACTTT. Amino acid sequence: CASSYTGLKSPLHF.

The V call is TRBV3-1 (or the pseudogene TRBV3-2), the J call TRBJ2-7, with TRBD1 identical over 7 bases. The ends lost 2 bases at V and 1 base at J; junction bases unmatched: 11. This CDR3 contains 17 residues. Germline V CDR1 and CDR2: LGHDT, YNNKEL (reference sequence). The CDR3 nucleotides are TGTGCCAGCAGCCAACCAAGAGGGGGACAGTTTTCCTACGAGCAGTACTTC. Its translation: CASSQPRGGQFSYEQYF.

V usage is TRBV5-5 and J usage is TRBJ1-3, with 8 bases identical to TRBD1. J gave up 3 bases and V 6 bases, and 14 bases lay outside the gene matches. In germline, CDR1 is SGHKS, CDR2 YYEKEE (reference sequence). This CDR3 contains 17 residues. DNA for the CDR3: TGTGCCAGCAACGCCCAAGGAGGACAGGGTGGTGGAAACACCATATATTTT. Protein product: CASNAQGGQGGGNTIYF. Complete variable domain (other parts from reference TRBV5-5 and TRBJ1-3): DAGVTQSPTHLIKTRGQQVTLRCSPISGHKSVSWYQQVLGQGPQFIFQYYEKEERGRGNFPDRFSARQFPNYSSELNVNALLLGDSALYLCASNAQGGQGGGNTIYFGEGSWLTVV.

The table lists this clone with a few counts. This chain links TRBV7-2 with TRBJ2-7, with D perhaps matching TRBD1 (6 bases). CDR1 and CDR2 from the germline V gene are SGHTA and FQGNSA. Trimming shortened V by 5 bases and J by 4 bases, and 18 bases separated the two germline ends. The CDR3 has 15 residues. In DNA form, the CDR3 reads TGTGCCAGCAGCCCCCCACAGGGCTTAGGGTACGAGCAGTACTTC. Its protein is CASSPPQGLGYEQYF.

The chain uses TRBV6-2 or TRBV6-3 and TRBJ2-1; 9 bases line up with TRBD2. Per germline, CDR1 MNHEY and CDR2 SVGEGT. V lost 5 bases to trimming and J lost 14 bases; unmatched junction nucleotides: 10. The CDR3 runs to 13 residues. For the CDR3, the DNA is TGTGCCAGCAGTGAGACTAGCGGTAGAAATGAGTTCTTC. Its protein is CASSETSGRNEFF.

In DNA, the CDR3 is TGTGCCAGCAGGGAGAATGGTGGTGAAGCTTTCTTT. Protein product: CASRENGGEAFF. The rearrangement links TRBV12-3 or TRBV12-4 to TRBJ1-1; no clear D gene. The CDR3 runs to 12 residues. V was shortened by 6 bases and J by 7 bases, with 12 bases between the two germline ends.

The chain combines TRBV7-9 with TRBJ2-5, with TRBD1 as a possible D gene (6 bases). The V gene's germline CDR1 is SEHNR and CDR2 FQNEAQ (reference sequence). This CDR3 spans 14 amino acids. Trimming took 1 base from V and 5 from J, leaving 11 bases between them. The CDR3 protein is CASSLGGTGETQYF. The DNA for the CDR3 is TGTGCCAGCAGCTTAGGGGGAACAGGGGAGACCCAGTACTTC. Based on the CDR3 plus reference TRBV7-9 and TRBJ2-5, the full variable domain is DTGVSQNPRHKITKRGQNVTFRCDPISEHNRLYWYRQTLGQGPEFLTYFQNEAQLEKSRLLSDRFSAERPKGSFSTLEIQRTEQGDSAMYLCASSLGGTGETQYFGPGTRLLVL.

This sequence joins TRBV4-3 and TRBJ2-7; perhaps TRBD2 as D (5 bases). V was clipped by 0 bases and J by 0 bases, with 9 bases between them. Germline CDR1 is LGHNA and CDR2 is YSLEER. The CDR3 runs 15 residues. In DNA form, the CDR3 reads TGCGCCAGCAGCCAAGAAGGTAGCGTCTCCTACGAGCAGTACTTC. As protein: CASSQEGSVSYEQYF.

The CDR3: CASRQGAYTEAFF. In DNA, the CDR3 is TGTGCCAGTAGACAGGGGGCGTACACTGAAGCTTTCTTT. The J gene is TRBJ1-1, the V gene TRBV19; TRBD1 agrees at 9 bases. The CDR3 has 13 amino acids. Germline V lookup: CDR1 LNHDA, CDR2 SQIVND (reference sequence). V gave up 6 bases and J gave up 3 bases; unmatched junction bases: 2.

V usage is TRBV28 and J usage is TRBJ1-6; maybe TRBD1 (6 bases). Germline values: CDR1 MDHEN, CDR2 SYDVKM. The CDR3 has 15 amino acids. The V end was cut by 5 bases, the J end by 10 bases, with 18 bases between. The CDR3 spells CASSLPTGRWSPLHF. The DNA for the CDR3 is TGTGCCAGCAGTCTCCCGACAGGCCGATGGTCACCCCTCCACTTT.